This passage covers 20 T cell receptor beta chains from one sample sequenced in a study of cytomegalovirus exposure and HLA in healthy donors (dated 2017 in TCRdb). Libraries were constructed by the immunoSEQ multiplex PCR assay. For the multiplex PCR, a mixture combining 60 forward primers for TCR Vbeta segments and 13 reverse primers for TCR Jbeta segments was used. TCRdb mirrors the immuneACCESS table, restricted to in-frame sequences. Some clones are absent from its copies; in checked studies, under half trace to an unresolved V gene, and the reason for the others is unknown. The sample records about 200,000 clones, approximately 78% of which are singletons. Jointly, the top ten make up roughly 6% of the sample. The sample comprised PBMCs. The receptors stem from a woman aged 45-60 years in good health and CMV-seropositive.

The chain couples TRBV28 to TRBJ1-6; 7 nucleotides align to TRBD1. The V segment lost 6 bases and the J segment 5 bases; nucleotides outside the gene matches: 10. CDR1 is MDHEN, CDR2 SYDVKM, per germline. The CDR3 runs to 16 residues. The CDR3 region is CASRLYLTGNNSPLHF. For the CDR3, the DNA is TGTGCCAGCAGACTATACTTGACAGGGAATAATTCACCCCTCCACTTT.

This chain joins TRBV28 and TRBJ2-5, with D tentatively TRBD2 (6 bases). This CDR3 spans 13 amino acids. V lost 6 bases to trimming and J lost 5 bases, with 13 bases between them. Per germline, CDR1 MDHEN and CDR2 SYDVKM. CDR3 nucleotides: TGTGCCAGCAGCACGTCCGGAGGGGAGACCCAGTACTTC. Translation: CASSTSGGETQYF.

The genes are TRBV7-9 and TRBJ2-2, with TRBD1 as a possible D gene (5 bases). This CDR3 is 15 amino acids long. Germline V gives CDR1 SEHNR, CDR2 FQNEAQ (reference sequence). V gave up 2 bases and J gave up 3 bases, with 10 bases separating them. CDR3 protein: CASSLQGRYTGELFF. CDR3 in DNA: TGTGCCAGCAGCTTACAGGGCCGGTACACCGGGGAGCTGTTTTTT.

This clone was picked up a small number of times. The chain combines TRBV10-3 with TRBJ1-2; TRBD1 is a possible D gene (5 bases). The germline V and J ends were trimmed by 6 bases and 6 bases, with 23 bases remaining between them. This CDR3 is built from 16 residues. The germline V gene encodes CDR1 ENHRY and CDR2 SYGVKD. CDR3 DNA: TGTGCCATCAGGTGGTCAGGGCTATCCTTGACTGATGGCTACACCTTC. Protein product: CAIRWSGLSLTDGYTF.

The chain carries TRBV6-4 and TRBJ2-3; 7 bases are shared with TRBD1. The CDR3 loop spans 14 amino acids. Unmatched junction bases numbered 6, after V lost 4 bases and J lost 5 bases. Per germline, CDR1 MRHNA and CDR2 SNTAGT. The CDR3 loop reads CASSVQGEGDTQYF. The CDR3 bases are TGTGCCAGCAGTGTTCAGGGGGAAGGAGATACGCAGTATTTT.

Ten or more counts support this clone. The chain joins TRBV5-5 to TRBJ1-4; D is ambiguous. Trimming took 0 bases from V and 6 from J, leaving 9 bases between them. Germline CDR1 SGHKS, CDR2 YYEKEE (reference sequence). This CDR3 is built from 14 residues. CDR3 protein: CASSLASIDEKLFF. Here the CDR3 DNA reads TGTGCCAGCAGCTTGGCTTCTATAGATGAAAAACTGTTTTTT.

The V call is TRBV10-1, the J call TRBJ2-2; 8 bases match TRBD1. This CDR3 spans 14 amino acids. Looked up from germline, CDR1 is WNHNN and CDR2 is SYGVQD (reference sequence). J gave up 4 bases and V 6 bases, and 4 bases lay outside the gene matches. The CDR3 region is CASRPDRATGELFF. CDR3 bases: TGCGCCAGCAGACCGGACAGGGCCACCGGGGAGCTGTTTTTT.

In DNA, the CDR3 is TGTGCTAGTGGTTTGTCCCCCCTTGGCGGGGGAGCCTACAATGAGCAGTTCTTC. Protein: CASGLSPLGGGAYNEQFF. The chain employs TRBV12-5 and TRBJ2-1, with TRBD2 matching 7 bases. Germline V lookup: CDR1 LGHNT, CDR2 FRNRAP. With V trimmed by 2 bases and J by 2 bases, 12 bases remained unmatched. This CDR3 is built from 18 residues.

A word on this clone: At one of its ends the junction is not consistent with the germline gene, which may arise from a read error. The CDR3 bases are TGTTCCAGCAGCCTGACAGGGGGACTGAATGAAAAACTGTTTTTT. Translating gives CSSSLTGGLNEKLFF. The J gene is TRBJ1-4, the V gene TRBV7-9; TRBD1 agrees at 9 bases. CDR3 length equals 15 residues. Per germline, CDR1 SEHNR and CDR2 FQNEAQ (reference sequence).

This clone has just a few counts. The chain uses TRBV19 and TRBJ1-2, with 10 bases fitting TRBD1. Per germline, CDR1 LNHDA and CDR2 SQIVND (reference sequence). CDR3 length equals 18 residues. J lost 4 bases, V lost 0 bases, and 11 bases had no gene match. CDR3 nucleotides: TGTGCCAGTAGTATAGAGGCCCTAGACAGGGGGCTGCCCTATGGCTACACCTTC. This encodes CASSIEALDRGLPYGYTF.

The rearrangement uses TRBV11-3 and TRBJ2-4, with 8 bases aligning to TRBD2. Germline values: CDR1 SGHNT, CDR2 YENEEA. The CDR3 is 13 amino acids. Trimming cost V 5 bases and J 12 bases; bases outside gene matches: 9. In DNA form, the CDR3 reads TGTGCCAGCAGCAGGGACGCGGGAGGCAGTCAGTACTTC. This translates into CASSRDAGGSQYF.

The chain uses TRBV28 and TRBJ2-7; tentative D call: TRBD1 (5 bases). Germline CDR1 and CDR2: MDHEN and SYDVKM. The length of the CDR3 is 15 residues. The germline V and J ends were trimmed by 7 bases and 0 bases, with 16 bases remaining between them. The chain's CDR3 is CASTYVGVSSYEQYF. In nucleotides, the CDR3 is TGTGCCAGCACCTATGTAGGGGTGAGCTCCTACGAGCAGTACTTC.

This clone has only one observation. The chain joins TRBV7-6 to TRBJ2-7; 7 nucleotides match TRBD1. J was trimmed by 5 bases and V by 1 base; bases with no gene match: 8. The CDR3 runs to 15 residues. Germline V gives CDR1 SGHVS, CDR2 FNYEAQ. The CDR3 loop is CASSLGAGGLNEQYF. The CDR3 DNA sequence: TGTGCCAGCAGCTTAGGTGCAGGGGGATTGAACGAGCAGTACTTC.

As regards this clone: Mismatch with germline at one junction end may stem from a read error. The chain uses TRBV5-1 and TRBJ2-6; perhaps TRBD1 as D (5 bases). Germline V gene data show CDR1 as SGHRS and CDR2 as YFSETQ. The CDR3 contains 15 residues. The CDR3 loop reads CASSLLPSGANGLTF. CDR3 in DNA: TGCGCCAGCAGCTTGCTTCCCTCTGGGGCCAACGGCCTGACTTTC.

This rearrangement joins TRBV2 to TRBJ2-1, with TRBD2 as a possible D gene (5 bases). The CDR3 length is 16 residues. V was trimmed by 6 bases and J by 6 bases, leaving 21 bases between them. CDR1 and CDR2 from the germline V gene are SNHLY and FYNNEI. CDR3 in DNA: TGTGCCAGCAGAGACCCGACTACTAGAATGGTCAATGAGCAGTTCTTC. Its translation: CASRDPTTRMVNEQFF.

The genes are TRBV6-1 and TRBJ2-1, with 8 bases aligning to TRBD2. This CDR3 spans 14 amino acids. The V segment lost 8 bases and the J segment 3 bases; nucleotides outside the gene matches: 6. The V gene's germline CDR1 is MNHNS and CDR2 SASEGT. CDR3 nucleotides: TGTGCCAGCTGGCCCGGGACTAGCTACAATGAGCAGTTCTTC. This gives the protein CASWPGTSYNEQFF.

The rearrangement uses TRBV10-3 and TRBJ2-5; D may be TRBD2 (6 bases). The J call may be mistaken, given a closer DNA end match to TRBJ2-7. CDR3 length equals 13 residues. The germline V gene has CDR1 ENHRY and CDR2 SYGVKD. The CDR3 protein is CAISAGSGYEQYF. The CDR3, as DNA: TGTGCCATCAGTGCCGGGAGCGGGTACGAGCAGTACTTC.

This clone showed up just once. This sequence joins TRBV6-6 and TRBJ2-7; tentative D call: TRBD2 (6 bases). Trimming stripped 6 bases from V and 0 bases from J, with 12 bases between. Germline loops: CDR1 MNHNY, CDR2 SVGAGI (reference sequence). The CDR3 is 14 amino acids. CDR3 region: CASRRDGTSYEQYF. DNA for the CDR3: TGTGCCAGCAGGCGGGACGGCACCTCCTACGAGCAGTACTTC.

CDR3 sequence reads: CATSRGRQDEQFF. CDR3 coding DNA: TGTGCCACCAGCAGAGGCAGACAGGACGAGCAGTTCTTC. This rearrangement joins TRBV15 to TRBJ2-1; the D gene is possibly TRBD1 (6 bases). CDR3 length equals 13 residues. V shed 1 base and J shed 10 bases, with 11 bases lying between them. Per the germline V gene, CDR1 is LNHNV and CDR2 is YYDKDF (reference sequence).

A few counts support this clone. This CDR3 is CASSFRGAEETQYF. The DNA for the CDR3 is TGTGCCAGCAGCTTCCGGGGGGCAGAGGAGACCCAGTACTTC. The chain couples TRBV5-6 to TRBJ2-5, with D tentatively TRBD2 (7 bases). The germline CDR1 and CDR2 sequences are SGHDT and YYEEEE. The CDR3 has 14 amino acids. V was trimmed by 2 bases and J by 5 bases, leaving 13 bases between them.